The clone carrying this T cell receptor beta chain has a count of ten or more. As yet, its antigen is unknown. RNA transcripts gave rise to amplified TCR beta CDR3 regions. Using the HTBI primer set, a first-round RT-PCR was run on the TCR CDR3. TCRdb independently ran MiXCR on the multiplex PCR reads; one entry per CDR3 protein. The sample includes 350,000 or so distinct CDR3 sequences, approximately 22% of them seen just once. Diagnosis of hyperthyroidism was new in patients aged 18 to 65, and its duration was under 2 months. This specimen belongs to a study of T cells in Graves' hyperthyroidism and ophthalmopathy. The CDR3 runs 15 residues. Looked up from germline, CDR1 is MNHEY and CDR2 is SVGEGT. Unmatched junction bases numbered 8, after V lost 3 bases and J lost 7 bases. Study-level points and caveats: Ophthalmopathy was predicted by the model a median of 6.5 months ahead of onset. From stable hyperthyroidism, ophthalmopathy was separated by a 13 V-J model.

The material sequenced was blood. This chain joins TRBV6-2 or TRBV6-3 and TRBJ1-5; 8 bases agree with TRBD1. The TCR comes from a woman aged 45 to 65 with Graves' hyperthyroidism. The CDR3: CASSYLGQGKQPQHF. The CDR3 bases are TGTGCCAGCAGTTATCTAGGACAGGGAAAACAGCCCCAGCATTTT.